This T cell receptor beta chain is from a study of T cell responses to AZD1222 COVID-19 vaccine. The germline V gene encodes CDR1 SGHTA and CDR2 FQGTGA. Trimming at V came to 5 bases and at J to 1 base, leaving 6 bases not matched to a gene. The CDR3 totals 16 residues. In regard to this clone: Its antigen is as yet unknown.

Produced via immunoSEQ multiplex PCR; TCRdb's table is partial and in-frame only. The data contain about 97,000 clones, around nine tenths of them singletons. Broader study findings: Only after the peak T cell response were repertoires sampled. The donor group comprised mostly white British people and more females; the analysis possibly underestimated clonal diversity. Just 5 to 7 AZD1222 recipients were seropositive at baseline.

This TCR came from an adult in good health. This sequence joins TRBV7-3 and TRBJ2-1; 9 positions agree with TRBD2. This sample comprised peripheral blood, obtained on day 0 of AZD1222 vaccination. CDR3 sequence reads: CASSPRLADSYNEQFF. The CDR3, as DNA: TGTGCCAGCAGCCCGCGACTAGCGGATTCCTACAATGAGCAGTTCTTC.